This T cell receptor (beta chain) was found in a study of CD4+ T cells in melanoma. Overall study results and limits: Reportedly, melanoma neoantigen-specific CD4+ T cells showed varied differentiation states. A reported correlation linked neoantigen-specific CD4+ T cells to CD8+, macrophage and B cell function.

Produced via immunoSEQ multiplex PCR; TCRdb's table is partial and in-frame only. The sample carries approximately 12,000 clones, around 71% recorded once. The CDR3 is made up of 14 amino acids. Trimming removed 5 bases at V and 9 bases at J, with 20 bases between. The germline V gene has CDR1 SQVTM and CDR2 ANQGSEA. About this clone itself: What it binds is unknown.

Sequencing used cells from a culture (not recorded whether cultured in vitro). This sequence joins TRBV29-1 and TRBJ1-3; D may be TRBD1 (5 bases). This TCR was sampled from a human donor with melanoma. The CDR3 DNA reads as TGCAGCGTTATCTTCGGGGGTGTAAGGGGCACCATATATTTT. Its protein product is CSVIFGGVRGTIYF.